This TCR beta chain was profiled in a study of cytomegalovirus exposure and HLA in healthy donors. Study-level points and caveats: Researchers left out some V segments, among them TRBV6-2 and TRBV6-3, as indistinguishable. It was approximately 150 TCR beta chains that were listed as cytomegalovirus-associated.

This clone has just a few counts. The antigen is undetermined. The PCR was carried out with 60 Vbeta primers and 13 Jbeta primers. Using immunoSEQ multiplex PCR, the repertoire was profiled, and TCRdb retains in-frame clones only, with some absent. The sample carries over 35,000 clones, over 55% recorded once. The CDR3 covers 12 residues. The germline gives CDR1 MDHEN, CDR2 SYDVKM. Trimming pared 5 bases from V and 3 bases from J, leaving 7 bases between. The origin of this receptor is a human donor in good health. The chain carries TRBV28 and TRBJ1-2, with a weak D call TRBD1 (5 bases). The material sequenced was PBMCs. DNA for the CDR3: TGTGCCAGCAGTCAGGGTGACTATGGCTACACCTTC. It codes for CASSQGDYGYTF.